The rows below give T cell receptor beta chains drawn from one sample of a study of T cells after yellow fever vaccination. TCRdb reanalysed the 5' RACE reads using MiXCR and keeps one entry per CDR3 protein. The table has around 500,000 distinct CDR3 sequences, about a fifth seen once; the top ten hold approximately 16%. This material consisted of PBMCs, taken roughly 20 days after the first yellow fever vaccination. Source of these receptors: a man aged 18-30 years who received the YFV17D yellow fever vaccine. CDR3s include the opening cysteine and the closing phenylalanine or tryptophan. D genes are given only for firm matches. Only some rows state a clone size, as once, few, many or a class for expanded clones.

TRBJ2-2,TRBV30,NA,TRBD1,CAWSLPGQGSGELFF,TGTGCCTGGAGTTTACCGGGACAGGGGTCTGGGGAGCTGTTTTTT
TRBJ2-3,TRBV6-2/TRBV6-3,few,NA,CASSLLFLPPDTQYF,TGTGCCAGCAGTTTATTATTTCTCCCGCCAGATACGCAGTATTTT
TRBJ2-5,TRBV5-1,NA,NA,CASSLRVREQETQYF,TGCGCCAGCAGCTTGAGGGTCAGGGAACAAGAGACCCAGTACTTC
TRBJ1-4,TRBV5-6,NA,TRBD1,CASSPTGFAEKLFF,TGTGCCAGCAGCCCGACAGGGTTTGCAGAAAAACTGTTTTTT
TRBJ2-2,TRBV3-1,few,TRBD1,CASSPDRGDGTGELFF,TGTGCCAGCAGCCCGGACAGGGGCGACGGCACCGGGGAGCTGTTTTTT
TRBJ2-1,TRBV11-2,NA,NA,CASSLVPAGAYNEQFF,TGTGCCAGCAGCTTAGTTCCAGCGGGCGCCTACAATGAGCAGTTCTTC
TRBJ2-5,TRBV29-1,NA,NA,CSVERAGPWTQYF,TGCAGCGTTGAGAGGGCCGGGCCCTGGACCCAGTACTTC
TRBJ2-3,TRBV9,NA,TRBD2,CASSSRAGVIRDTQYF,TGTGCCAGCAGCTCTAGAGCGGGGGTCATACGAGATACGCAGTATTTT
TRBJ1-6,TRBV29-1,once,NA,CGARESGSPLHF,TGCGGGGCCAGGGAGTCGGGTTCACCCCTCCACTTT
TRBJ2-1,TRBV7-3,NA,TRBD1,CASSPWTGGKGEQFF,TGTGCCAGCAGTCCCTGGACAGGGGGTAAGGGTGAGCAGTTCTTC
TRBJ2-1,TRBV27,NA,NA,CASSLMSGSSYNEQFF,TGTGCCAGCAGTCTTATGTCGGGCAGCTCCTACAATGAGCAGTTCTTC
TRBJ1-6,TRBV7-3,NA,TRBD1,CASREGGGPLHF,TGTGCCAGCCGAGAAGGGGGCGGACCCCTCCACTTT